Below are 26 T cell receptor beta chains sequenced from a single sample in a study of neurological immune-mediated disorders. MiXCR, run by TCRdb on the 5' RACE reads, gives a single entry per CDR3 protein. The table includes under 11,000 distinct CDR3 sequences, approximately 22% detected once. Material: CD8+ T cells from blood. The origin of the receptors is a woman in her thirties or forties with multiple sclerosis.

In its sample, this clonotype ranks as medium-sized. The junction departs from germline at one end; a sequencing error may be responsible. V and J are TRBV5-5 and TRBJ2-5; possible D gene TRBD1, 5 bases. The V gene's germline CDR1 is SGHKS and CDR2 YYEKEE (reference sequence). The length of the CDR3 is 15 residues. The CDR3 reads CASSFHQIDSWGISF. CDR3 in DNA: TGTGCCAGCAGCTTCCACCAGATTGACAGCTGGGGAATTTCCTTC.

This clonotype is medium-sized by share. This chain links TRBV6-5 with TRBJ1-1; tentatively, D is TRBD1 (5 bases). CDR3 size: 12 residues. Germline V CDR1 and CDR2: MNHEY, SVGAGI. V dropped 2 bases and J dropped 8 bases, with 9 bases sitting between them. The CDR3 nucleotides are TGTGCCAGCAGTTACGGGGGAACGGAAGCTTTCTTT. It codes for CASSYGGTEAFF.

This clonotype occurred many times. The chain joins TRBV11-3 to TRBJ2-3, with D hard to call. Trimming pared 1 base from V and 5 bases from J, leaving 7 bases between. The CDR3 covers 13 residues. The V gene's germline CDR1 is SGHNT and CDR2 YENEEA. The CDR3, as DNA: TGTGCCAGCAGCTTAGCGACGCTAGATACGCAGTATTTT. This sequence encodes CASSLATLDTQYF.

This clonotype has ten or more counts. The V gene is TRBV7-2, the J gene TRBJ2-5; D gene ambiguous. CDR1 and CDR2 from the germline V gene are SGHTA and FQGNSA. The CDR3 spans 12 residues. The ends were cut back, 5 bases at V and 9 bases at J, with 13 bases in the middle. For the CDR3, the DNA is TGTGCCAGCAGCCTCCATGGGCCGGCCCAGTACTTC. As protein: CASSLHGPAQYF. The variable domain in full, with the rest retrieved from reference TRBV7-2 and TRBJ2-5, is GAGVSQSPSNKVTEKGKDVELRCDPISGHTALYWYRQSLGQGLEFLIYFQGNSAPDKSGLPSDRFSAERTGGSVSTLTIQRTQQEDSAVYLCASSLHGPAQYFGPGTRLLVL.

In its sample, this clonotype was seen many times. J is TRBJ2-5 and V is TRBV24-1; D is unclear. Trimming removed 9 bases from V and 3 bases from J, with 13 bases in between. CDR1 and CDR2 from the germline V gene are KGHDR and SFDVKD. This CDR3 has 13 amino acids. The CDR3 DNA is TGTGCCACCCGGCCCGTAGGAGAAGAGACCCAGTACTTC. Its protein is CATRPVGEETQYF.

This clonotype was recorded at least ten times. The CDR3 coding sequence is TGCGCCAGCAGCGAGGATTACCGGGACAGGGGGCGGATGTCCAACTATGGCTACACCTTC. Protein: CASSEDYRDRGRMSNYGYTF. The chain employs TRBV5-1 and TRBJ1-2, with 12 nucleotides matching TRBD1. CDR1 is SGHRS and CDR2 is YFSETQ in the germline V gene. After removal of 4 bases from V and 2 bases from J, the junction contained 18 bases not matched to a gene. The CDR3 has 20 residues.

This clonotype was found many times. This rearrangement joins TRBV27 to TRBJ2-2, with 12 bases matching TRBD1. Losses at the gene ends were 3 bases for V and 1 base for J; bases not matched to a gene: 15. The germline V gene encodes CDR1 MNHEY and CDR2 SMNVEV (reference sequence). The length of the CDR3 is 21 residues. CDR3: CASSFFYRDRGLLLNTGELFF. The CDR3 coding sequence is TGTGCCAGCAGTTTTTTCTACCGGGACAGGGGGCTTTTGCTGAACACCGGGGAGCTGTTTTTT.

This clonotype is labeled as medium-sized (0.01 to 0.1%). The rearrangement uses TRBV9 and TRBJ1-2, with 7 bases identical to TRBD1. This CDR3 is built from 15 residues. Losses at the gene ends were 3 bases for V and 4 bases for J; bases not matched to a gene: 9. The V gene's germline CDR1 is SGDLS and CDR2 YYNGEE. The CDR3, as DNA: TGTGCCAGCAGCGCATTATCGGGACAGTCCTATGGCTACACCTTC. Amino acids: CASSALSGQSYGYTF.

This clonotype was seen a single time. The chain links TRBV4-2 to TRBJ2-1; tentatively, D is TRBD1 or TRBD2 (5 bases each). This CDR3 has 14 residues. Germline CDR1 LGHNA, CDR2 YNFKEQ. V lost 0 bases, J lost 10 bases, and 13 bases lay in between. CDR3: CASSQDPFEGEQFF. The CDR3 region has the DNA TGTGCCAGCAGCCAAGATCCGTTTGAGGGGGAGCAGTTCTTC.

By share, this clonotype ranks as medium-sized. The gene calls are TRBV20-1 and TRBJ1-1; D is unclear. Germline-derived CDR1 and CDR2 are DFQATT and SNEGSKA (reference sequence). This CDR3 has 14 residues. V was clipped by 0 bases and J by 0 bases, with 8 bases between them. CDR3 bases: TGCAGTGCTAGAGATCTGGGCATGAACACTGAAGCTTTCTTT. Its translation: CSARDLGMNTEAFF.

This clonotype was counted at least ten times. This chain joins TRBV7-2 and TRBJ2-3; 13 bases fit TRBD2. Trimming took 9 bases from V and 2 from J; bases not matched to a gene: 8. The CDR3 is 16 amino acids. Germline values: CDR1 SGHTA, CDR2 FQGNSA. The CDR3 nucleotides are TGTGCCAGAGTAGGACTAGCGGGGGCCCCCACAGATACGCAGTATTTT. Its translation is CARVGLAGAPTDTQYF.

In this sample, this clonotype is medium-sized (0.01 to 0.1%). The chain employs TRBV9 and TRBJ1-1; the match to TRBD1 covers 8 bases. The CDR3 runs to 16 residues. Trimming removed 0 bases from V and 1 base from J; junction bases left unmatched: 5. CDR1 is SGDLS and CDR2 is YYNGEE in the germline V gene. The CDR3 loop reads CASSVDVGQGNTEAFF. The DNA of the CDR3 is TGTGCCAGCAGCGTAGATGTTGGACAGGGGAACACTGAAGCTTTCTTT. The whole variable domain, filled in from reference TRBV9 and TRBJ1-1, reads DSGVTQTPKHLITATGQRVTLRCSPRSGDLSVYWYQQSLDQGLQFLIQYYNGEERAKGNILERFSAQQFPDLHSELNLSSLELGDSALYFCASSVDVGQGNTEAFFGQGTRLTVV.

This clonotype was seen at least ten times. CDR3 amino acids: CASSPQGEKLFF. The CDR3 coding sequence is TGTGCCAGCAGCCCCCAAGGTGAAAAACTGTTTTTT. The rearrangement uses TRBV14 and TRBJ1-4; D is unclear. The V end was cut by 4 bases, the J end by 7 bases, with 7 bases between. CDR1 and CDR2 (germline): SGHDN, FVKESK. The CDR3 length is 12 residues.

This clonotype came up many times. The chain links TRBV20-1 to TRBJ2-3; 13 bases agree with TRBD2. V lost 1 base and J lost 2; bases outside the gene matches: 3. There are 16 residues in the CDR3. Germline CDR1 and CDR2: DFQATT and SNEGSKA (reference sequence). DNA of the CDR3: TGCAGTGCTAGAGGGACTAGCGGGGGTACCACAGATACGCAGTATTTT. This codes for CSARGTSGGTTDTQYF.

This chain links TRBV29-1 with TRBJ2-5; the D is unclear. Germline V lookup: CDR1 SQVTM, CDR2 ANQGSEA. V was pared by 7 bases and J by 7 bases, with 22 bases between. This CDR3 is 14 amino acids long. Written as DNA, the CDR3 is TGCAGCGCCGACGGCTTCGCGACCCTCAGGACCCAGTACTTC. Its protein product is CSADGFATLRTQYF.

This clonotype has a count of ten or more. V usage is TRBV6-6 and J usage is TRBJ2-1; 7 nucleotides match TRBD1. Germline lookup yields CDR1 MNHNY and CDR2 SVGAGI (reference sequence). The CDR3 has 18 residues. V lost 0 bases and J lost 7; bases outside the gene matches: 15. The CDR3 nucleotides read TGTGCCAGCAGTTACTCGATGACCGGAAGGTCGGGACAGAATGAGCAGTTCTTC. Translating gives CASSYSMTGRSGQNEQFF.

There are a few counts of this clonotype. J is TRBJ2-7 and V is TRBV4-1, with D unresolved. V lost 1 base and J 4 bases, leaving 8 bases between the germline ends. CDR1 is MGHRA and CDR2 is YSYEKL in the germline V gene. CDR3 size: 13 residues. The CDR3 reads CASSQVQEYEQYF. Here the CDR3 DNA reads TGCGCCAGCAGCCAAGTGCAAGAATACGAGCAGTACTTC.

In its sample, this clonotype ranks as medium-sized (0.01 to 0.1%). The V call is TRBV5-6, the J call TRBJ2-2, with D possibly matching TRBD1 (6 bases). The CDR3 is 13 residues long. Trimming removed 5 bases at V and 10 bases at J, with 15 bases between. CDR1 is SGHDT, CDR2 YYEEEE, per germline. The CDR3 loop is CASRRTESEELFF. The CDR3 bases are TGTGCCAGCAGACGGACAGAATCCGAGGAGCTGTTTTTT. Together with reference TRBV5-6 and TRBJ2-2, the CDR3 gives the full variable domain: DAGVTQSPTHLIKTRGQQVTLRCSPKSGHDTVSWYQQALGQGPQFIFQYYEEEERQRGNFPDRFSGHQFPNYSSELNVNALLLGDSALYLCASRRTESEELFFGEGSRLTVL.

By sample share, this clonotype is medium-sized. The chain employs TRBV11-2 and TRBJ2-7; TRBD1 might be the D (5 bases). CDR3 length: 14 amino acids. Germline V CDR1 and CDR2: SGHAT, FQNNGV. With 1 base removed from V and 4 bases from J, the gap between germline ends came to 11 bases. CDR3 sequence reads: CASSLAGMGYEQYF. The CDR3 DNA reads as TGTGCCAGCAGCTTAGCAGGGATGGGGTACGAGCAGTACTTC.

This clonotype was counted at least ten times. The chain links TRBV6-1 to TRBJ2-2; no reliable D call. The germline V gene encodes CDR1 MNHNS and CDR2 SASEGT. The ends were cut back, 4 bases at V and 3 bases at J, with 9 bases in the middle. The CDR3 contains 14 residues. The CDR3 reads CASSGLRDTGELFF. CDR3 DNA: TGTGCCAGCAGTGGGTTAAGGGACACCGGGGAGCTGTTTTTT.

A few counts support this clonotype. The J gene is TRBJ2-7, the V gene TRBV7-8; TRBD1 aligns across 9 bases. The length of the CDR3 is 16 residues. CDR1 is SGHVS, CDR2 FQNEAQ, per germline. Losses at the gene ends were 5 bases for V and 1 base for J; bases not matched to a gene: 9. This chain's CDR3 is CASSGWGQGGSYEQYF. CDR3 DNA sequence: TGTGCCAGCAGCGGATGGGGACAGGGTGGGTCCTACGAGCAGTACTTC.

This clonotype is medium-sized in the sample. V and J are TRBV4-2 and TRBJ1-5; 9 positions match TRBD1. V trimming: 3 bases; J trimming: 5 bases; junction bases outside the gene matches: 5. This CDR3 region has 15 residues. CDR1 is LGHNA and CDR2 is YNFKEQ in the germline V gene. CDR3 bases: TGTGCCAGCAGCCAGTACAGGGGGCAGGATCAGCCCCAGCATTTT. Protein product: CASSQYRGQDQPQHF.

In the case of this clonotype: This may come from a read error, since a much larger clone is one base off. The rearrangement links TRBV6-5 to TRBJ1-5, with no clear D. CDR1 is MNHEY and CDR2 is SVGAGI in the germline V gene. This CDR3 contains 13 residues. CDR3 in amino acids: CASTAGFNQPKHF. Here the CDR3 DNA reads TGTGCCAGCACGGCAGGTTTCAATCAGCCCAAGCATTTT.

This clonotype was detected many times. V and J are TRBV11-2 and TRBJ2-1, with D unresolved. The CDR3 spans 13 residues. In germline, CDR1 is SGHAT, CDR2 FQNNGV. V gave up 1 base and J gave up 7 bases, with 8 bases separating them. The CDR3 DNA follows: TGTGCCAGCAGCTTAGCGCCGACTAATGAGCAGTTCTTC. This codes for CASSLAPTNEQFF.

The V gene is TRBV7-9, the J gene TRBJ2-3; D is undetermined. This CDR3 has 13 amino acids. The V end lost 3 bases, the J end lost 0 bases, and 4 bases lay between the germline ends. Looked up from germline, CDR1 is SEHNR and CDR2 is FQNEAQ (reference sequence). CDR3 DNA: TGTGCCAGCAGCTTTCCTAGCACAGATACGCAGTATTTT. It codes for CASSFPSTDTQYF.

In its sample, this clonotype was seen many times. This rearrangement joins TRBV12-3 or TRBV12-4 to TRBJ2-1; possibly TRBD2 for D (7 bases). Trimming removed 3 bases from V and 7 bases from J, with 13 bases in between. The CDR3 sequence is 14 residues long. In DNA, the CDR3 is TGTGCCAGCAGTTTCGGGGGGCTTGGGAATGAGCAGTTCTTC. It specifies CASSFGGLGNEQFF.